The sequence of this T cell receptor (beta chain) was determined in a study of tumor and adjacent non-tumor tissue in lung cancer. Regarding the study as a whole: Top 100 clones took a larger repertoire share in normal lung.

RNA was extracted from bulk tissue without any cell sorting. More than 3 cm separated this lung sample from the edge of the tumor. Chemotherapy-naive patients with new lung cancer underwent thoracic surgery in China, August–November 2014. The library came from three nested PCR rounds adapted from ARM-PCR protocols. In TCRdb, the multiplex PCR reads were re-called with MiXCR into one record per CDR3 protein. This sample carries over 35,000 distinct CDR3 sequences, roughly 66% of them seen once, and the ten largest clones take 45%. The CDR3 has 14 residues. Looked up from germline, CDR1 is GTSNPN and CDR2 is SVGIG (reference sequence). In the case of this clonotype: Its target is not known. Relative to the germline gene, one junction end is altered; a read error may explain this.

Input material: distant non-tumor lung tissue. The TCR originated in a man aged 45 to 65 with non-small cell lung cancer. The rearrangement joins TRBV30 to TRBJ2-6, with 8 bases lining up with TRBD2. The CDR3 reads CTWSRAGGANVLAF. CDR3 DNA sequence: TGTACCTGGAGTAGGGCCGGGGGGGCCAACGTCCTGGCTTTC.